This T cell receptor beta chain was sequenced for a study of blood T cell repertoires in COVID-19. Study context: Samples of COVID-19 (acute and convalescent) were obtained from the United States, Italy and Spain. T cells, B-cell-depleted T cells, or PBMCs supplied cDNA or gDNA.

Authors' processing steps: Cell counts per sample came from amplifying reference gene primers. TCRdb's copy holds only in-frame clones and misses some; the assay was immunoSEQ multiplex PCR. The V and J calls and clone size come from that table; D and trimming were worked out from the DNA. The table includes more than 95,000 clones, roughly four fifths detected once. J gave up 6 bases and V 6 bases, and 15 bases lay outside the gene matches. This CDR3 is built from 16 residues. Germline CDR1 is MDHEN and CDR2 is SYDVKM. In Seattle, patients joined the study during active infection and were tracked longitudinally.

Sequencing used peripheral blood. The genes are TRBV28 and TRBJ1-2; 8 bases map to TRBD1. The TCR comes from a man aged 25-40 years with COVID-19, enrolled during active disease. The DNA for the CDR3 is TGTGCCAGCAGCGCTAACCAGGGGGCTAAGTCCCATGGCTACACCTTC. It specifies CASSANQGAKSHGYTF.